The 6 T cell receptor beta chains presented below share a single source sample, sequenced in a study of GPR56 and killer-like receptors on CD4 memory cells (dated by TCRdb to about 2019). For sequencing, an Illumina HiSeq 2500 was employed. The reads underwent TCRdb reprocessing, giving one record for each CDR3 protein sequence and no DNA. The sample table on file contains about 2,200 distinct CDR3 sequences. The top ten clones comprise about 5.2% of the sample. Prior to TCRbeta sequencing, five KLR/GPR56-defined CD4+ populations were enriched by fluorescence-activated cell sorting. Sequenced material: memory CD4+ T cells from blood. All receptors come from a human donor in good health.

Frequency places this clonotype as medium-sized (0.01 to 0.1%). The chain is built from TRBV7-9 and TRBJ1-1; TCRdb's D gene call, TRBD1, goes unchecked for lack of DNA. The CDR3 spans 14 residues. CDR1 is SEHNR, CDR2 FQNEAQ, per germline (reference sequence). The CDR3 sequence is CASSLEVQGAEAFF.

The rearrangement links TRBV24-1 to TRBJ1-2; TCRdb reports TRBD1, a call that lacks DNA to check it against. Looked up from germline, CDR1 is KGHDR and CDR2 is SFDVKD. The CDR3 runs 17 residues. CDR3 loop: CATSDEPGQGVFGGYTF.

This clonotype is labeled medium-sized (0.01 to 0.1%) based on frequency. The chain is built from TRBV19 and TRBJ1-5. The CDR3 is 18 residues long. Germline assignment: CDR1 LNHDA and CDR2 SQIVND (reference sequence). The CDR3 reads CASHKSRLTANSNQPQHF.

The rearrangement links TRBV20-1 to TRBJ2-2; TCRdb lists TRBD1, though no DNA is available to test this call. The CDR3 covers 18 residues. Germline CDR1 reads DFQATT; CDR2 reads SNEGSKA (reference sequence). This CDR3 reads CSARVTGKRAGRDGELFF.

V is TRBV4-1 and J is TRBJ1-3; TCRdb reports TRBD1, a call that lacks DNA to check it against. Per germline, CDR1 MGHRA and CDR2 YSYEKL. This CDR3 has 14 amino acids. The CDR3: CASSRPGQGYTIYF.

Judged by frequency, this clonotype is medium-sized. The J gene is TRBJ1-2, the V gene TRBV18. Germline CDR1 and CDR2: KGHSH and LQKENI. This CDR3 contains 18 residues. This CDR3 reads CASSPNNSGPRTNYGYTF.